A selection of T cell receptor beta chains follows, all from one sample in a study of long-term antiretroviral therapy in people with HIV. Assay: immunoSEQ multiplex PCR; the TCRdb copy retains only in-frame clones and omits some. Of some 20,000 clones listed, roughly 84% are singletons. Specimen: unsorted PBMCs, collected less than 2.5 years after starting antiretroviral therapy. The receptors come from a man aged 40-49 years with HIV. Each CDR3 is given with its conserved first and last residue. Each record gives: V gene, CDR3 protein.

TRBV5-6,CASSPREHFYGYTF
TRBV19,CASSISLRGLAGLDQYF
TRBV18,CASSPSAAGGQDTEAFF
TRBV10-3,CAISGTDRVPDTQYF
TRBV2,CASSEQPGIAAFF
TRBV15,CATSRGGLAGGMNEQFF
TRBV7-2,CASSLGGRTNEKLFF
TRBV9,CASSVESPDTQYF
TRBV9,CASSVDPGAYEQYF
TRBV6-5,CASSPGPLNAEAFF
TRBV6-5,CASRPGHKETQYF
TRBV30,CAWSPPGQSHEQYF
TRBV4-2,CASSLYPRLSGGSYNEQFF